The 21 T cell receptor beta chains below all came from one sample that was sequenced in a study of shared clonotypes between healthy human individuals (TCRdb year 2020). To prepare the library, the immunoSEQ multiplex PCR assay was applied. The source is immuneACCESS, and TCRdb retained only in-frame sequences with V and J called. Part of the clones is not carried over; for the studies checked, unresolved V genes explain less than half of this, and the remainder is unexplained. This sample comprises 2 million to 2.5 million clones, around 95% of them detected only once. The ten largest clonotypes hold more than 0.1% of the sample. What was sequenced was naive CD4+ T cells sorted from blood. The label giving this sample's cell subset or site can be read as: CD45RA+ positively selected. These TCRs come from a man younger than 35 in good health.

The chain joins TRBV11-2 to TRBJ2-2; D is unresolved. V lost 4 bases, J lost 2 bases, and 8 bases lay in between. CDR3 size: 14 residues. Germline V gene data show CDR1 as SGHAT and CDR2 as FQNNGV. CDR3 nucleotides: TGTGCCAGCAGCTGGACGGCAAACACCGGGGAGCTGTTTTTT. It is translated as CASSWTANTGELFF.

This chain connects TRBV10-3 to TRBJ1-4; tentatively, D is TRBD1 (5 bases). Looked up from germline, CDR1 is ENHRY and CDR2 is SYGVKD. The length of the CDR3 is 15 residues. With 7 bases removed from V and 0 bases from J, the gap between germline ends came to 12 bases. CDR3 nucleotide sequence: TGTGCCATCAAAGTTACAGGAGCAACTAATGAAAAACTGTTTTTT. Its translation is CAIKVTGATNEKLFF.

The rearrangement uses TRBV9 and TRBJ1-3; 8 bases agree with TRBD1. The CDR3 contains 16 residues. V shed 3 bases and J 4 bases; nucleotides not matched to a gene: 9. Germline loops: CDR1 SGDLS, CDR2 YYNGEE. The CDR3 DNA reads TGTGCCAGCAGCGCAGGACAGGGATTAACCGGAAACACCATATATTTT. Its translation is CASSAGQGLTGNTIYF.

V usage is TRBV5-1 and J usage is TRBJ1-2; the D gene is possibly TRBD1 (5 bases). Germline CDR1 is SGHRS and CDR2 is YFSETQ. The CDR3 is made up of 16 amino acids. V was clipped by 4 bases and J by 7 bases, with 23 bases between them. The CDR3 is CASSLPGTGPLFGYTF. In DNA, the CDR3 is TGCGCCAGCAGCCTGCCCGGGACGGGGCCCTTGTTTGGCTACACCTTC.

This rearrangement joins TRBV28 to TRBJ1-1; weak D call: TRBD1 (5 bases). Germline V gene sequence: CDR1 MDHEN, CDR2 SYDVKM. CDR3 length: 13 amino acids. Trimming left V 7 bases short and J 5 bases short, with 14 bases between. CDR3 nucleotide sequence: TGTGCCAGCACCCGAGCAGGGAGGACTGAAGCTTTCTTT. It codes for CASTRAGRTEAFF.

The genes are TRBV28 and TRBJ1-4, with 7 bases matching TRBD1. This CDR3 has 14 residues. After removal of 4 bases from V and 7 bases from J, the junction contained 6 bases not matched to a gene. CDR1 MDHEN and CDR2 SYDVKM come from the germline V gene. The CDR3 here is CASSSAGGSEKLFF. In DNA form, the CDR3 reads TGTGCCAGCAGTTCGGCAGGGGGGAGTGAAAAACTGTTTTTT.

The rearrangement joins TRBV7-2 to TRBJ2-7; no clear D gene. Per the germline V gene, CDR1 is SGHTA and CDR2 is FQGNSA. The V end was cut by 5 bases, the J end by 5 bases, with 19 bases between. This CDR3 contains 15 residues. The DNA of the CDR3 is TGTGCCAGCAGCCCCCCAACGTTTGGGCCCGACGAGCAGTACTTC. Protein product: CASSPPTFGPDEQYF.

This clone has a single count. Other DNA sequences in this sample translate to the same CDR3. The V gene is TRBV7-9, the J gene TRBJ2-7; D unclear. The germline V gene has CDR1 SEHNR and CDR2 FQNEAQ (reference sequence). V dropped 2 bases and J dropped 4 bases, with 6 bases sitting between them. This CDR3 has 12 amino acids. This CDR3 reads CASSLRSYEQYF. The CDR3 nucleotides are TGTGCCAGCAGCTTAAGGAGTTACGAGCAGTACTTC.

The chain has TRBV6-6 and TRBJ2-2; perhaps TRBD2 as D (6 bases). The V gene lost 6 bases and the J gene lost 1 base, with 12 bases spanning the gap. The germline V gene encodes CDR1 MNHNY and CDR2 SVGAGI (reference sequence). The CDR3 extends over 15 amino acids. DNA of the CDR3: TGTGCCAGCAGAGAGGACTACCTGAACACCGGGGAGCTGTTTTTT. It codes for CASREDYLNTGELFF.

The rearrangement joins TRBV6-1 to TRBJ2-3; 7 bases are shared with TRBD1. Germline V gives CDR1 MNHNS, CDR2 SASEGT. CDR3 length: 16 residues. V shed 0 bases and J 8 bases; nucleotides not matched to a gene: 11. The CDR3 sequence: CASSEAVGQLLGTQYF. The CDR3 nucleotides are TGTGCCAGCAGTGAAGCGGTGGGACAGCTCTTAGGTACGCAGTATTTT.

Concerning this clone itself: The sample has other DNA sequences that encode this CDR3 too. The CDR3 protein is CASSLSGPGYTF. As DNA, the CDR3 is TGCGCCAGCAGCTTGTCGGGTCCGGGATACACCTTC. This rearrangement joins TRBV5-1 to TRBJ1-2, with D uncertain. V lost 1 base and J 11 bases, leaving 12 bases between the germline ends. CDR1 is SGHRS, CDR2 YFSETQ, per germline. This CDR3 spans 12 amino acids.

The rearrangement uses TRBV5-6 and TRBJ1-5, with unresolved D. V dropped 4 bases and J dropped 3 bases, with 8 bases sitting between them. This CDR3 has 13 residues. From germline, CDR1 is SGHDT and CDR2 YYEEEE. This CDR3 reads CASSSGINQPQHF. Here the CDR3 DNA reads TGTGCCAGCAGCAGCGGGATCAATCAGCCCCAGCATTTT.

The V gene is TRBV5-4, the J gene TRBJ1-3; D is ambiguous. CDR3 length: 15 residues. Trimming took off 1 base at V and 0 bases at J, with 8 bases between the two ends. Looked up from germline, CDR1 is SGHNT and CDR2 is YYREEE (reference sequence). Here the CDR3 DNA reads TGTGCCAGCAGCTTGTTACCGATCTCTGGAAACACCATATATTTT. This translates into CASSLLPISGNTIYF.

The chain carries TRBV13 and TRBJ1-2; D gene uncertain. Germline V gene sequence: CDR1 PRHDT, CDR2 FYEKMQ (reference sequence). Trimming cost V 1 base and J 2 bases, with 11 bases left between them. The CDR3 runs 15 residues. DNA for the CDR3: TGTGCCAGCAGCTTAGTCCATCGGGGAAACTATGGCTACACCTTC. The encoded protein is CASSLVHRGNYGYTF.

The rearrangement links TRBV7-2 to TRBJ2-1; weak D call: TRBD1 (6 bases). V lost 3 bases and J 0 bases, leaving 12 bases between the germline ends. Germline V lookup: CDR1 SGHTA, CDR2 FQGNSA. The CDR3 has 16 amino acids. For the CDR3, the DNA is TGTGCCAGCAGCTTCAGGGGTCTGGGCTCCTACAATGAGCAGTTCTTC. It specifies CASSFRGLGSYNEQFF.

This clone came up once. The rearrangement uses TRBV18 and TRBJ1-5, with a tentative D call TRBD1 (5 bases). CDR1 is KGHSH and CDR2 is LQKENI in the germline V gene. V was cut by 3 bases and J by 0 bases, with 15 bases left in between. The CDR3 sequence is 17 residues long. The CDR3 spells CASSPTAPSFSNQPQHF. The CDR3 DNA sequence: TGTGCCAGCTCACCGACAGCTCCCTCCTTTAGCAATCAGCCCCAGCATTTT.

The rearrangement links TRBV7-3 to TRBJ2-1; a possible D gene is TRBD1 (6 bases). Between the trimmed V and J ends, which lost 4 bases and 7 bases, there was a span of 14 bases. CDR1 is SGHTA and CDR2 is FQGTGA in the germline V gene. CDR3 length equals 14 residues. The CDR3 DNA is TGTGCCAGCAGCTCGGGACCCCAGGGGAATGAGCAGTTCTTC. Translation gives CASSSGPQGNEQFF. The full variable domain, its missing parts supplied by reference TRBV7-3 and TRBJ2-1, is GAGVSQTPSNKVTEKGKYVELRCDPISGHTALYWYRQSLGQGPEFLIYFQGTGAADDSGLPNDRFFAVRPEGSVSTLKIQRTERGDSAVYLCASSSGPQGNEQFFGPGTRLTVL.

The V call is TRBV27, the J call TRBJ2-7; 8 bases agree with TRBD2. In germline, CDR1 is MNHEY, CDR2 SMNVEV (reference sequence). Germline trimming cut 2 bases from V and 3 bases from J; bases unmatched to any gene: 15. This CDR3 contains 18 residues. CDR3: CASSLRGGLRGADYEQYF. CDR3 in DNA: TGTGCCAGCAGTTTAAGAGGGGGATTGCGGGGGGCGGACTACGAGCAGTACTTC.

V and J are TRBV5-1 and TRBJ1-6; D remains ambiguous. The germline V gene encodes CDR1 SGHRS and CDR2 YFSETQ. This CDR3 has 15 residues. The V end lost 0 bases, the J end lost 7 bases, and 11 bases lay between the germline ends. CDR3 amino acids: CASSLEAGSNSPLHF. DNA for the CDR3: TGCGCCAGCAGCTTGGAAGCAGGTTCCAATTCACCCCTCCACTTT.

Note on this clone: This CDR3 is also generated by other DNA sequences in the sample. This chain links TRBV9 with TRBJ2-1; weak D call: TRBD1 (6 bases). V was cut by 0 bases and J by 5 bases, with 12 bases left in between. Germline CDR1 and CDR2: SGDLS and YYNGEE. The CDR3 extends over 15 amino acids. The CDR3 spells CASSVGQGTHNEQFF. CDR3 DNA sequence: TGTGCCAGCAGCGTAGGGCAGGGGACCCACAATGAGCAGTTCTTC.

CDR3: CASSSPTRWDTQYF. The CDR3 DNA reads as TGTGCCAGCAGCTCCCCGACTAGATGGGATACGCAGTATTTT. The genes are TRBV7-9 and TRBJ2-3, with a possible D match to TRBD2 (6 bases). Germline CDR1 and CDR2: SEHNR and FQNEAQ (reference sequence). The CDR3 totals 14 residues. Trimming removed 4 bases from V and 6 bases from J, with 14 bases in between.